The 21 T cell receptor beta chains in this list originate from one sample, sequenced in a study of Graves' ophthalmopathy and Graves' hyperthyroidism. Investigators amplified TCR beta CDR3 regions from RNA transcripts. First-round RT-PCR with HTBI primers preceded a second-round multiplex PCR. Each CDR3 protein is one row after TCRdb ran MiXCR on the multiplex PCR reads. The sample lists about 1.1 million distinct CDR3 sequences; 35% to 40% were seen once. Input material: peripheral blood or thyroid tissue (not recorded which). The receptors were sampled from an adult man with Graves' hyperthyroidism.

This chain links TRBV19 with TRBJ2-6; 8 bases line up with TRBD1. With V trimmed by 10 bases and J by 4 bases, 9 bases remained unmatched. The CDR3 covers 15 residues. Germline-derived CDR1 and CDR2 are LNHDA and SQIVND (reference sequence). The CDR3 region is CATAQGAWGANVLTF. CDR3 nucleotide sequence: TGTGCCACCGCCCAGGGGGCGTGGGGGGCCAACGTCCTGACTTTC.

This clonotype has just one count. This chain joins TRBV10-2 and TRBJ2-6; D is perhaps TRBD1 (5 bases). Trimming pared 3 bases from V and 2 bases from J, leaving 8 bases between. This CDR3 region has 15 residues. Germline V lookup: CDR1 WSHSY, CDR2 SAAADI. The CDR3 loop is CASSDQGTGANVLTF. The CDR3 nucleotides read TGCGCCAGCAGTGACCAGGGAACTGGGGCCAACGTCCTGACTTTC.

This clonotype was observed many times. This chain joins TRBV6-5 and TRBJ1-1; D remains ambiguous. V lost 4 bases to trimming and J lost 1 base, with 10 bases between them. The germline V gene encodes CDR1 MNHEY and CDR2 SVGAGI. CDR3 length: 14 residues. CDR3 protein: CASSSPRKNTEAFF. The CDR3, as DNA: TGTGCCAGCAGTTCCCCGAGAAAGAACACTGAAGCTTTCTTT.

In regard to this clonotype: A much larger clone lies a single base off, so this may be a read error. The rearrangement joins TRBV29-1 to TRBJ1-4, with 8 nucleotides matching TRBD1. The CDR3 length is 12 residues. V lost 6 bases, J lost 8 bases, and 5 bases stayed unmatched. The germline V gene encodes CDR1 SQVTM and CDR2 ANQGSEA. The CDR3 is CSVQGAGEKLFF. DNA of the CDR3: TGCAGCGTGCAGGGGGCAGGGGAAAAACTGTTTTTT.

The V and J genes are TRBV29-1 and TRBJ1-1, with D hard to call. CDR1 is SQVTM and CDR2 is ANQGSEA in the germline V gene. The CDR3 spans 13 residues. Trimming shortened V by 7 bases and J by 0 bases, and 12 bases separated the two germline ends. The CDR3 nucleotides read TGCAGCGCTTCATATGGAATGAACACTGAAGCTTTCTTT. Residues: CSASYGMNTEAFF.

The V and J genes are TRBV7-9 and TRBJ1-5; D ambiguous. The CDR3 runs to 15 residues. V lost 6 bases and J lost 4, with 16 bases in between. Germline V gene sequence: CDR1 SEHNR, CDR2 FQNEAQ (reference sequence). The CDR3 sequence: CASRPNLQSNQPQHF. CDR3 coding DNA: TGTGCCAGCAGGCCTAACTTACAGTCTAATCAGCCCCAGCATTTT.

This clonotype occurred once. Possible read error: a much larger clone is one base away. This chain uses TRBV10-3 with TRBJ2-7; D is perhaps TRBD1 or TRBD2 (5 bases each). This CDR3 has 14 residues. Trimming stripped 5 bases from V and 4 bases from J, with 15 bases between. Germline V gene data show CDR1 as ENHRY and CDR2 as SYGVKD. The DNA of the CDR3 is TGTGCCATCAGTTACGGACGAGGGGCATACGAGCAGTACTTC. Translated, it gives CAISYGRGAYEQYF.

The chain recombines TRBV20-1 with TRBJ1-5, with D unresolved. The V gene's germline CDR1 is DFQATT and CDR2 SNEGSKA (reference sequence). Trimming removed 0 bases at V and 0 bases at J, with 12 bases between. The CDR3 extends over 16 amino acids. The CDR3 DNA reads TGCAGTGCTAGAGATCCCCGCGAGTGTAGCAATCAGCCCCAGCATTTT. As protein: CSARDPRECSNQPQHF.

This clonotype was seen a handful of times. The gene calls are TRBV13 and TRBJ2-7; tentative D call: TRBD1 (6 bases). This CDR3 region has 14 residues. Germline V CDR1 and CDR2: PRHDT, FYEKMQ (reference sequence). V dropped 4 bases and J dropped 0 bases, with 10 bases sitting between them. The CDR3 DNA sequence: TGTGCCAGCAGCTGGACAGAAAACTCCTACGAGCAGTACTTC. This sequence encodes CASSWTENSYEQYF. Based on the CDR3 plus reference TRBV13 and TRBJ2-7, the full variable domain is AAGVIQSPRHLIKEKRETATLKCYPIPRHDTVYWYQQGPGQDPQFLISFYEKMQSDKGSIPDRFSAQQFSDYHSELNMSSLELGDSALYFCASSWTENSYEQYFGPGTRLTVT.

The chain has TRBV12-3 or TRBV12-4 and TRBJ2-7; the D is unclear. V lost 6 bases and J 6 bases, leaving 15 bases between the germline ends. This CDR3 is built from 13 residues. For the CDR3, the DNA is TGTGCCAGCAGCAGGACCATACAGCCCGAGCAGTACTTC. This gives the protein CASSRTIQPEQYF.

This clonotype was observed many times. The CDR3 nucleotides read TGTGCCATCAGTGTTGTAGGAAGGATCTTAAGTGGCTACACCTTC. Amino acids: CAISVVGRILSGYTF. The chain recombines TRBV10-3 with TRBJ1-2; D is unclear. The CDR3 consists of 15 residues. CDR1 is ENHRY and CDR2 is SYGVKD in the germline V gene. V was cut by 4 bases and J by 7 bases, with 19 bases left in between.

This clonotype was counted only a few times. The chain carries TRBV6-1 and TRBJ1-6, with 7 bases lining up with TRBD1. CDR3 length: 16 residues. V dropped 0 bases and J dropped 10; count of bases not matched to a gene: 9. The germline V gene has CDR1 MNHNS and CDR2 SASEGT. CDR3 DNA: TGTGCCAGCAGTGAAGCGGCCAGGCCAGGGGGGTCACCCCTCCACTTT. Amino acid sequence: CASSEAARPGGSPLHF.

The sample holds many counts of this clonotype. The chain is built from TRBV7-2 and TRBJ1-4; D is uncertain. V was trimmed by 7 bases and J by 0 bases, leaving 9 bases between them. The CDR3 spans 14 residues. Germline assignment: CDR1 SGHTA and CDR2 FQGNSA. CDR3 region: CASINWATNEKLFF. The CDR3 coding sequence is TGTGCCAGCATCAACTGGGCAACTAATGAAAAACTGTTTTTT.

This clonotype was detected many times. As DNA, the CDR3 is TGTGCCAGCAGCCTAGGGACAGCGAACACCGGGGAGCTGTTTTTT. Translation gives CASSLGTANTGELFF. The chain is built from TRBV7-9 and TRBJ2-2, with TRBD1 matching 7 bases. The CDR3 runs 15 residues. CDR1 SEHNR and CDR2 FQNEAQ come from the germline V gene (reference sequence). Germline trimming cut 5 bases from V and 0 bases from J; bases unmatched to any gene: 3.

In this sample, this clonotype turned up many times. The J gene is TRBJ1-3, the V gene TRBV24-1; 7 bases fit TRBD1. The CDR3 has 14 residues. Germline loops: CDR1 KGHDR, CDR2 SFDVKD. V dropped 6 bases and J dropped 4; count of bases not matched to a gene: 5. The CDR3 protein is CATSRGQLGNTIYF. DNA of the CDR3: TGTGCCACCAGTAGGGGACAGCTAGGAAACACCATATATTTT.

The V and J genes are TRBV20-1 and TRBJ2-6; either TRBD1 or TRBD2 may fit D (5 bases each). The ends were cut back, 6 bases at V and 0 bases at J, with 12 bases in the middle. The V gene's germline CDR1 is DFQATT and CDR2 SNEGSKA (reference sequence). This CDR3 comprises 15 residues. The CDR3 DNA reads as TGCAGTGCCCGGGGCAGACCCTCTGGGGCCAACGTCCTGACTTTC. Translation gives CSARGRPSGANVLTF.

This clonotype was detected a few times. The V gene is TRBV9, the J gene TRBJ2-7; 7 bases agree with TRBD1. This CDR3 spans 17 amino acids. Germline V lookup: CDR1 SGDLS, CDR2 YYNGEE. V lost 0 bases to trimming and J lost 4 bases; unmatched junction nucleotides: 13. CDR3 region: CASSVGIRGGASYEQYF. In DNA, the CDR3 is TGTGCCAGCAGCGTAGGGATCCGAGGGGGCGCCTCTTACGAGCAGTACTTC.

This clonotype was seen a few times. The rearrangement joins TRBV4-1 to TRBJ1-1, with D hard to call. The CDR3 loop spans 17 amino acids. Germline CDR1 and CDR2: MGHRA and YSYEKL. Deletions cut 2 bases from V and 0 bases from J, with 16 bases between. The CDR3 region has the DNA TGCGCCAGCAGCCAAAGTAGGGCATCGAGCCTGAACACTGAAGCTTTCTTT. It specifies CASSQSRASSLNTEAFF.

With regard to this clonotype: A much larger clone lies one base from this, so it may be a read error. The gene calls are TRBV7-2 and TRBJ1-1; no firm D call. The germline V gene has CDR1 SGHTA and CDR2 FQGNSA. Trimming shortened V by 11 bases and J by 1 base, and 14 bases separated the two germline ends. The CDR3 contains 13 residues. The DNA for the CDR3 is TGTGCCCCAACCCTGGCAAGGAACACTGAAGCTTTCTTT. Translated: CAPTLARNTEAFF.

In its sample, this clonotype was seen many times. This chain links TRBV2 with TRBJ1-3; D may be TRBD1 (6 bases). The CDR3 totals 14 residues. Trimming pared 4 bases from V and 4 bases from J, leaving 11 bases between. Germline loops: CDR1 SNHLY, CDR2 FYNNEI. The CDR3 DNA is TGTGCCAGCAGTGGGACAGAATCGGGAAACACCATATATTTT. It yields the protein CASSGTESGNTIYF.

CDR3 region: CASSQGAGRITEAFF. CDR3 in DNA: TGTGCCAGCAGCCAAGGTGCGGGCAGGATCACTGAAGCTTTCTTT. The rearrangement joins TRBV7-2 to TRBJ1-1, with unresolved D. The V end was cut by 5 bases, the J end by 4 bases, with 17 bases between. Per the germline V gene, CDR1 is SGHTA and CDR2 is FQGNSA. The CDR3 has 15 amino acids.